This TCR beta chain was captured in a study of blood T cell repertoires in COVID-19. Overall study context: Sample material is recorded as cDNA or gDNA derived from T cells, B-cell-depleted T cells, or PBMCs.

In the authors' methods: Amplification of reference gene primers provided the estimated nucleated cell counts. Generated by immunoSEQ multiplex PCR, the TCRdb table keeps only in-frame clones and is missing some. V, J and clone size were drawn from that table, and D and trimming were deduced from the DNA. The sample contains some 200,000 clones, approximately 84% of which appear only once. The V gene end was trimmed by 6 bases and the J gene end by 3 bases; junction bases not matched to a gene: 2. Germline V gene data show CDR1 as MRHNA and CDR2 as SNTAGT. The CDR3 loop spans 13 amino acids. This sequence was found in a man older than 75 with acute or convalescent COVID-19. The rearrangement uses TRBV6-4 and TRBJ1-1, with 9 bases fitting TRBD1. Sequenced material: peripheral blood. The CDR3 loop reads CASRGQGDTEAFF. In nucleotides, the CDR3 is TGTGCCAGCAGGGGACAGGGAGACACTGAAGCTTTCTTT.